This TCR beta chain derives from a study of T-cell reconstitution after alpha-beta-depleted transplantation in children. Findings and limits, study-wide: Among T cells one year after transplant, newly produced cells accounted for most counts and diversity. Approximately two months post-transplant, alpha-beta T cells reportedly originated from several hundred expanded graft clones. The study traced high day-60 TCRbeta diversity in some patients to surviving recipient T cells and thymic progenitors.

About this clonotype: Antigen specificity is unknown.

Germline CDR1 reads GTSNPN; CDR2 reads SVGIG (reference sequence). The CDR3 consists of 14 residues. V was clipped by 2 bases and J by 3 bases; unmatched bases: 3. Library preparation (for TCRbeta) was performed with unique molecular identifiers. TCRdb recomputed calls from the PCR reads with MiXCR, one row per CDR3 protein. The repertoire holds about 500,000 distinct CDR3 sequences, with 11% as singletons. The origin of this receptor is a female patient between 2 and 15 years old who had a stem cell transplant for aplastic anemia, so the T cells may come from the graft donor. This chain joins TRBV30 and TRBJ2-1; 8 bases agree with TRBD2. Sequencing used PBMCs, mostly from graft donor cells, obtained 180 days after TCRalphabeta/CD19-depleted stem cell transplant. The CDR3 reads CAWSRGLDYNEQFF. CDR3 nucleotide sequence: TGTGCCTGGAGTCGGGGACTAGACTACAATGAGCAGTTCTTC.